The clone carrying this T cell receptor (beta chain) was counted between two and nine times. Its antigen is still unknown. This sample stems from a study of tumor-infiltrating lymphocytes in primary liver carcinoma. Turning to the study itself: Spanning 30 to 69 years of age, the patients were men and women. Overall study findings and caveats: The samples were not sorted (they were bulk), so CD4+ and CD8+ repertoires were not compared.

The template, about 550 ng total RNA, yielded TCR beta cDNA made with a constant-region primer. Libraries of TCR beta came from three nested multiplex PCR rounds with slightly modified ARM-PCR. Both of the initial two PCR rounds ran for about 9 cycles and employed TRBV1-TRBV30 forward primers alongside a C-beta reverse primer. Each CDR3 protein gets one entry after TCRdb re-called the multiplex PCR reads with MiXCR. The repertoire includes around 330,000 distinct CDR3 sequences, approximately 54% of them detected once, and 15% to 20% sits in the top ten. The V end was cut by 0 bases, the J end by 0 bases, with 5 bases between. Germline loops: CDR1 MGHRA, CDR2 YSYEKL. This CDR3 contains 14 residues. Unsorted whole blood served as the source of blood RNA, and germline DNA was extracted as well. Those patients suffered from chronic HBV infection and were treatment-naive.

The rearrangement uses TRBV4-1 and TRBJ2-5; D not certain. Sequencing was carried out using peripheral blood. This clonotype was obtained from a woman aged 25 to 45 with primary liver carcinoma and hepatitis B virus infection. The CDR3 DNA follows: TGCGCCAGCAGCCAAGATGACAACCAAGAGACCCAGTACTTC. It codes for CASSQDDNQETQYF.